The 32 T cell receptor beta chains in this list originate from one sample, sequenced in a study of siplizumab effects on memory and regulatory T cells. Produced via immunoSEQ multiplex PCR; TCRdb's table is partial and in-frame only. The sample lists 7,000 to 8,500 clones; around 70% were seen once. The sequenced sample was effector memory CD8+ T cells sorted from blood. Subset here: unstimulated CD8+ effector memory T cells. These TCRs come from a human donor in good health.

The sample holds a few counts of this clone. The gene calls are TRBV9 and TRBJ2-1; D is possibly TRBD2 (6 bases). The CDR3 totals 14 residues. The V gene lost 3 bases and the J gene lost 3 bases, with 10 bases spanning the gap. From germline, CDR1 is SGDLS and CDR2 YYNGEE. The CDR3 bases are TGTGCCAGCAGCGCCGGGAGTGGCTACAATGAGCAGTTCTTC. It specifies CASSAGSGYNEQFF.

The DNA of the CDR3 is TGTGCCAGCAGTGAATCGGACGTGGTTGACGAGCAGTACTTC. It yields the protein CASSESDVVDEQYF. The V gene is TRBV6-1, the J gene TRBJ2-7; no firm D call. Trimming removed 2 bases at V and 5 bases at J, with 13 bases between. Looked up from germline, CDR1 is MNHNS and CDR2 is SASEGT. The CDR3 contains 14 residues.

The chain has TRBV6-4 and TRBJ2-2, with D possibly matching TRBD2 (5 bases). The CDR3 totals 16 residues. The ends were cut back, 2 bases at V and 4 bases at J, with 14 bases in the middle. The germline CDR1 and CDR2 sequences are MRHNA and SNTAGT. The chain's CDR3 is CASSDNSVRSTGELFF. The CDR3 DNA sequence: TGTGCCAGCAGTGACAATAGCGTAAGGAGCACCGGGGAGCTGTTTTTT.

In the case of this clone: Other DNA sequences of this sample code for an identical CDR3. The chain combines TRBV9 with TRBJ2-1, with a possible D match to TRBD2 (5 bases). V was clipped by 4 bases and J by 8 bases, with 13 bases between them. Germline loops: CDR1 SGDLS, CDR2 YYNGEE. CDR3 length: 13 residues. The CDR3 DNA sequence: TGTGCCAGCAGCCTAGGAGGCAGTCATGAGCAGTTCTTC. The encoded protein is CASSLGGSHEQFF.

This chain links TRBV5-4 with TRBJ1-1; no clear D gene. Trimming removed 0 bases at V and 1 base at J, with 7 bases between. This CDR3 contains 14 residues. Germline assignment: CDR1 SGHNT and CDR2 YYREEE (reference sequence). CDR3 sequence (DNA): TGTGCCAGCAGCTTGGCGGCCGAGAACACTGAAGCTTTCTTT. Protein sequence: CASSLAAENTEAFF.

This chain uses TRBV27 with TRBJ2-2; D unresolved. CDR1 is MNHEY and CDR2 is SMNVEV in the germline V gene (reference sequence). CDR3 length equals 17 residues. Trimming stripped 2 bases from V and 2 bases from J, with 15 bases between. CDR3 sequence reads: CASSLSPATVNTGELFF. CDR3 DNA sequence: TGTGCCAGCAGTTTAAGTCCGGCTACCGTCAACACCGGGGAGCTGTTTTTT.

This clone is labeled as medium-sized. This chain joins TRBV5-4 and TRBJ2-1, with TRBD1 matching over 10 bases. CDR3 length: 17 residues. After removal of 3 bases from V and 7 bases from J, the junction contained 13 bases not matched to a gene. Germline V lookup: CDR1 SGHNT, CDR2 YYREEE (reference sequence). The CDR3 region is CASSSEDRGFGGNEQFF. CDR3 sequence (DNA): TGTGCCAGCAGCTCCGAGGACAGGGGGTTTGGTGGGAATGAGCAGTTCTTC.

V is TRBV11-3 and J is TRBJ2-3; 9 bases are a match to TRBD2. The germline gives CDR1 SGHNT, CDR2 YENEEA. V was pared by 4 bases and J by 4 bases, with 9 bases of the junction left unmatched. CDR3 length: 16 amino acids. The CDR3: CASSSDLAGGPDTQYF. The CDR3 region has the DNA TGTGCCAGCAGCTCTGATCTGGCGGGAGGGCCAGATACGCAGTATTTT.

The chain joins TRBV6-4 to TRBJ2-1; D perhaps matches TRBD2 (5 bases). Germline V lookup: CDR1 MRHNA, CDR2 SNTAGT. V dropped 0 bases and J dropped 0 bases, with 9 bases sitting between them. The CDR3 totals 16 residues. The CDR3 loop is CASSDSKRSSYNEQFF. CDR3 DNA: TGTGCCAGCAGTGACTCCAAGCGGAGCTCCTACAATGAGCAGTTCTTC.

The genes are TRBV4-1 and TRBJ2-5; 7 nucleotides align to TRBD1. TRBJ2-7 matches the DNA end more closely, so the J call is doubtful. There are 15 residues in the CDR3. The germline CDR1 and CDR2 sequences are MGHRA and YSYEKL. CDR3 DNA: TGCGCCAGCAGCCAAGTTTCCCAGGGGGCCTACGAGCAGTACTTC. This translates into CASSQVSQGAYEQYF.

The rearrangement joins TRBV9 to TRBJ2-1, with 9 bases matching TRBD2. Germline-derived CDR1 and CDR2 are SGDLS and YYNGEE. The CDR3 has 15 amino acids. V was clipped by 6 bases and J by 0 bases; unmatched bases: 4. CDR3 sequence reads: CASTPTSGSYNEQFF. CDR3 bases: TGTGCCAGCACGCCGACTAGCGGCTCCTACAATGAGCAGTTCTTC.

This clone was counted between two and nine times. The gene calls are TRBV6-6 and TRBJ1-2, with D perhaps matching TRBD1 (6 bases). V was cut by 7 bases and J by 4 bases, with 19 bases left in between. The CDR3 spans 15 residues. Germline V CDR1 and CDR2: MNHNY, SVGAGI (reference sequence). The CDR3 spells CASTHPGAEVYGYTF. In DNA, the CDR3 is TGTGCCAGCACCCATCCAGGGGCGGAGGTCTATGGCTACACCTTC.

The chain recombines TRBV6-1 with TRBJ2-7; D may match TRBD1 or TRBD2 (5 bases each). Germline V gives CDR1 MNHNS, CDR2 SASEGT. The CDR3 runs to 14 residues. V lost 3 bases and J lost 1, with 10 bases in between. The CDR3 sequence is CASSDGGDSYEQYF. CDR3 nucleotides: TGTGCCAGCAGTGATGGGGGTGATTCCTACGAGCAGTACTTC.

This clone was detected only a few times. The gene calls are TRBV7-2 and TRBJ2-3; a weak D match, TRBD2 (5 bases). The CDR3 covers 16 residues. The germline CDR1 and CDR2 sequences are SGHTA and FQGNSA. V shed 2 bases and J shed 4 bases, with 16 bases lying between them. The CDR3, as DNA: TGTGCCAGCAGCTTATTATCCGGGATCGGGGCAGATACGCAGTATTTT. Protein sequence: CASSLLSGIGADTQYF.

This chain joins TRBV27 and TRBJ2-2; D possibly corresponds to TRBD1 (6 bases). From germline, CDR1 is MNHEY and CDR2 SMNVEV (reference sequence). The CDR3 length is 15 residues. Between the trimmed V and J ends, which lost 2 bases and 5 bases, there was a span of 12 bases. CDR3 DNA sequence: TGTGCCAGCAGTTTACAGGGGATGTGGACCGGGGAGCTGTTTTTT. Translation: CASSLQGMWTGELFF.

In its sample, this clone is medium-sized. The J gene is TRBJ1-5, the V gene TRBV30; D gene ambiguous. Trimming cost V 0 bases and J 1 base, with 10 bases left between them. Looked up from germline, CDR1 is GTSNPN and CDR2 is SVGIG (reference sequence). The CDR3 is 15 amino acids. Here the CDR3 DNA reads TGTGCCTGGAGTGTAATGGCGGAAAGCAATCAGCCCCAGCATTTT. It codes for CAWSVMAESNQPQHF.

Only a few counts were recorded for this clone. The CDR3 sequence: CASSPHTDTQYF. The CDR3, as DNA: TGTGCCAGCAGTCCACACACAGATACGCAGTATTTT. The chain is built from TRBV27 and TRBJ2-3; unclear D gene. Germline lookup yields CDR1 MNHEY and CDR2 SMNVEV (reference sequence). The CDR3 consists of 12 residues. Trimming took off 5 bases at V and 2 bases at J, with 5 bases between the two ends.

This chain connects TRBV7-8 to TRBJ2-7, with 10 nucleotides matching TRBD2. The J segment lost 5 bases and the V segment lost 5 bases, leaving 6 bases of the junction unmatched. This CDR3 is built from 14 residues. The germline gives CDR1 SGHVS, CDR2 FQNEAQ. The CDR3 sequence is CASSVSGGLDEQYF. CDR3 coding DNA: TGTGCCAGCAGCGTTAGCGGGGGGCTCGACGAGCAGTACTTC. The full variable domain, with the rest looked up from reference TRBV7-8 and TRBJ2-7, is GAGVSQSPRYKVAKRGQDVALRCDPISGHVSLFWYQQALGQGPEFLTYFQNEAQLDKSGLPSDRFFAERPEGSVSTLKIQRTQQEDSAVYLCASSVSGGLDEQYFGPGTRLTVT.

CDR3 DNA: TGTGCCAGCAGCTTAACCGCCAGCGGGATCTACGAGCAGTACTTC. Translation: CASSLTASGIYEQYF. This rearrangement joins TRBV2 to TRBJ2-7; 7 bases line up with TRBD2. J lost 3 bases, V lost 6 bases, and 11 bases had no gene match. Germline V gene sequence: CDR1 SNHLY, CDR2 FYNNEI. This CDR3 has 15 amino acids.

The J gene is TRBJ1-3, the V gene TRBV28; D is unresolved. CDR3 length equals 13 residues. V lost 7 bases to trimming and J lost 4 bases, with 11 bases between them. Germline V gives CDR1 MDHEN, CDR2 SYDVKM. The CDR3 bases are TGTGCCAGCATGCGCACTACAGGAAACACCATATATTTT. Its protein product is CASMRTTGNTIYF.

The rearrangement joins TRBV6-6 to TRBJ2-2, with D unclear. The V and J ends lost 4 bases and 3 bases respectively, with 6 bases between them. The CDR3 extends over 13 amino acids. Germline assignment: CDR1 MNHNY and CDR2 SVGAGI (reference sequence). The chain's CDR3 is CASSFEDTGELFF. The CDR3 DNA is TGTGCCAGCAGTTTTGAGGACACCGGGGAGCTGTTTTTT.

The chain carries TRBV14 and TRBJ2-7, with 8 bases fitting TRBD1. Trimming removed 5 bases from V and 3 bases from J; junction bases left unmatched: 9. Germline V lookup: CDR1 SGHDN, CDR2 FVKESK. The CDR3 is 15 amino acids. CDR3 in DNA: TGTGCCAGCAGCACTTCCCAGGGGGCAAGCTACGAGCAGTACTTC. Translation: CASSTSQGASYEQYF.

The chain uses TRBV30 and TRBJ2-7; D is possibly TRBD1 (6 bases). The CDR3 consists of 13 residues. The V and J ends lost 1 base and 6 bases respectively, with 13 bases between them. Germline V gene sequence: CDR1 GTSNPN, CDR2 SVGIG (reference sequence). The CDR3 here is CAWSAGLGAEQYF. The DNA for the CDR3 is TGTGCCTGGAGTGCGGGGTTGGGGGCCGAGCAGTACTTC.

This sequence joins TRBV27 and TRBJ2-5, with a possible D match to TRBD1 (6 bases). This CDR3 contains 13 residues. V gave up 6 bases and J gave up 5 bases, with 13 bases separating them. CDR1 and CDR2 (germline): MNHEY, SMNVEV (reference sequence). The CDR3 nucleotides read TGTGCCAGCAGGACGACAGGCCAGGAGACCCAGTACTTC. This sequence encodes CASRTTGQETQYF.

This clone was recorded once. The CDR3 is CASKEGTEETQYF. The CDR3 nucleotides are TGTGCCAGTAAAGAGGGGACTGAAGAGACCCAGTACTTC. The chain uses TRBV11-3 and TRBJ2-5, with D perhaps TRBD2 (6 bases). CDR3 length equals 13 residues. In germline, CDR1 is SGHNT, CDR2 YENEEA. With 9 bases removed from V and 3 bases from J, the gap between germline ends came to 14 bases.

CDR3 residues: CASSPDDRVNEQFF. The CDR3 DNA is TGTGCCAGCTCACCAGACGACAGGGTGAATGAGCAGTTCTTC. The chain carries TRBV18 and TRBJ2-1; 7 bases are shared with TRBD1. V shed 2 bases and J 7 bases; nucleotides not matched to a gene: 5. The CDR3 extends over 14 amino acids. Germline V CDR1 and CDR2: KGHSH, LQKENI.

V is TRBV9 and J is TRBJ1-3, with a tentative D call TRBD1 (6 bases). V lost 3 bases, J lost 0 bases, and 13 bases lay in between. The CDR3 covers 16 residues. Germline CDR1 is SGDLS and CDR2 is YYNGEE. The CDR3 DNA sequence: TGTGCCAGCAGCGAAAGTCGGACAGACTCTGGAAACACCATATATTTT. Translating gives CASSESRTDSGNTIYF. Using reference TRBV9 and TRBJ1-3 for the parts outside the CDR3, the full variable domain is DSGVTQTPKHLITATGQRVTLRCSPRSGDLSVYWYQQSLDQGLQFLIQYYNGEERAKGNILERFSAQQFPDLHSELNLSSLELGDSALYFCASSESRTDSGNTIYFGEGSWLTVV.

The chain couples TRBV7-9 to TRBJ2-2; no firm D call. The V gene's germline CDR1 is SEHNR and CDR2 FQNEAQ (reference sequence). The CDR3 is 13 residues long. V lost 3 bases to trimming and J lost 3 bases, with 5 bases between them. Here the CDR3 DNA reads TGTGCCAGCAGCTTGTCGTACACCGGGGAGCTGTTTTTT. It specifies CASSLSYTGELFF. The variable domain in full, with the rest retrieved from reference TRBV7-9 and TRBJ2-2, is DTGVSQNPRHKITKRGQNVTFRCDPISEHNRLYWYRQTLGQGPEFLTYFQNEAQLEKSRLLSDRFSAERPKGSFSTLEIQRTEQGDSAMYLCASSLSYTGELFFGEGSRLTVL.

The chain recombines TRBV7-9 with TRBJ2-1; 10 nucleotides agree with TRBD2. The CDR3 runs 15 residues. CDR1 and CDR2 from the germline V gene are SEHNR and FQNEAQ (reference sequence). Losses at the gene ends were 4 bases for V and 7 bases for J; bases not matched to a gene: 7. The DNA of the CDR3 is TGTGCCAGCAGCTACGAGCGGGAGGGCCTAAATGAGCAGTTCTTC. This sequence encodes CASSYEREGLNEQFF. The full variable domain, in which reference TRBV7-9 and TRBJ2-1 provide the parts outside the CDR3, is DTGVSQNPRHKITKRGQNVTFRCDPISEHNRLYWYRQTLGQGPEFLTYFQNEAQLEKSRLLSDRFSAERPKGSFSTLEIQRTEQGDSAMYLCASSYEREGLNEQFFGPGTRLTVL.

This clone was counted a single time. The V gene is TRBV7-9, the J gene TRBJ1-5; D not certain. V shed 5 bases and J shed 1 base, with 6 bases lying between them. Germline V gene sequence: CDR1 SEHNR, CDR2 FQNEAQ (reference sequence). CDR3 length: 13 amino acids. CDR3 protein: CASSIWSNQPQHF. CDR3 coding DNA: TGTGCCAGCAGCATTTGGAGCAATCAGCCCCAGCATTTT.

The chain uses TRBV6-5 and TRBJ2-7; 8 nucleotides match TRBD1. Germline CDR1 and CDR2: MNHEY and SVGAGI. This CDR3 has 14 residues. Germline trimming cut 4 bases from V and 0 bases from J; bases unmatched to any gene: 2. This CDR3 reads CASSSGQASYEQYF. In DNA form, the CDR3 reads TGTGCCAGCAGTTCGGGACAGGCCTCCTACGAGCAGTACTTC.

The chain uses TRBV4-1 and TRBJ1-4, with unresolved D. This CDR3 is 16 amino acids long. The germline V gene encodes CDR1 MGHRA and CDR2 YSYEKL. Trimming took off 1 base at V and 8 bases at J, with 17 bases between the two ends. CDR3 sequence: CASSQAGGGRWEKLFF. The CDR3 nucleotides read TGCGCCAGCAGCCAAGCTGGAGGAGGGCGTTGGGAAAAACTGTTTTTT.